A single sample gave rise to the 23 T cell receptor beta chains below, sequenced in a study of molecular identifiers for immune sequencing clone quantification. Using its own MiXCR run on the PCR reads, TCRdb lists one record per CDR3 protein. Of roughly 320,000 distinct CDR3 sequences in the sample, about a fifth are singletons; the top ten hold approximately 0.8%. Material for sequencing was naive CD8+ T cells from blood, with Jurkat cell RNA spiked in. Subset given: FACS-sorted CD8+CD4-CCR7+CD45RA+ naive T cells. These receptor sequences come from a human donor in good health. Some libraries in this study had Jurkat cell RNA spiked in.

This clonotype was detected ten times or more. CDR3 in amino acids: CASSYGLAGLETQYF. CDR3 DNA sequence: TGTGCCAGCAGCTATGGACTAGCGGGGTTGGAGACCCAGTACTTC. The V gene is TRBV7-9, the J gene TRBJ2-5, with TRBD2 matching over 12 bases. The CDR3 spans 15 residues. Trimming at V came to 4 bases and at J to 5 bases, leaving 5 bases not matched to a gene. The germline V gene encodes CDR1 SEHNR and CDR2 FQNEAQ (reference sequence).

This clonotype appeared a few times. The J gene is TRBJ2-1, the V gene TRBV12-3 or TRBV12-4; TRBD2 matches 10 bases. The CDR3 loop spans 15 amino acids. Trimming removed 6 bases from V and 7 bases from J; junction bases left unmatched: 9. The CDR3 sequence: CASSPSGGAGNEQFF. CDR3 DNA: TGTGCCAGCAGCCCGAGCGGGGGGGCCGGGAATGAGCAGTTCTTC.

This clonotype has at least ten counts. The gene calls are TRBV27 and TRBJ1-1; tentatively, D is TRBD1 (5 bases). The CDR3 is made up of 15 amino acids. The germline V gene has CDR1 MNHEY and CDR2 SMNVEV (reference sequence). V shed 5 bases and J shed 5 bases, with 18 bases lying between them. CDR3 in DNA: TGTGCCAGCAGTCAAGGGGCGAAGGGGTGGACTGAAGCTTTCTTT. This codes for CASSQGAKGWTEAFF.

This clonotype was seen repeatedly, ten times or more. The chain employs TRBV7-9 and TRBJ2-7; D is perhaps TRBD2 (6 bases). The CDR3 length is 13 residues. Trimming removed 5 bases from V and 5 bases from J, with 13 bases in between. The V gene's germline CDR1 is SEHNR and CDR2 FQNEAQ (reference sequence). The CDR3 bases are TGTGCCAGCAGCCCCACGGGAGTCCACGAGCAGTACTTC. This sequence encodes CASSPTGVHEQYF. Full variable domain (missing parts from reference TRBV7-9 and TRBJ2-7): DTGVSQNPRHKITKRGQNVTFRCDPISEHNRLYWYRQTLGQGPEFLTYFQNEAQLEKSRLLSDRFSAERPKGSFSTLEIQRTEQGDSAMYLCASSPTGVHEQYFGPGTRLTVT.

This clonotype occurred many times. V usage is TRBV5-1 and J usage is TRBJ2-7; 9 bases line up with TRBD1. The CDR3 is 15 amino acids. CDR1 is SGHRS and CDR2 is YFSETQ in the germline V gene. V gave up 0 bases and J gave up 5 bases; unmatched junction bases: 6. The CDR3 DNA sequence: TGCGCCAGCAGCTTGGAGACAGGGGGTTCGGACGAGCAGTACTTC. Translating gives CASSLETGGSDEQYF.

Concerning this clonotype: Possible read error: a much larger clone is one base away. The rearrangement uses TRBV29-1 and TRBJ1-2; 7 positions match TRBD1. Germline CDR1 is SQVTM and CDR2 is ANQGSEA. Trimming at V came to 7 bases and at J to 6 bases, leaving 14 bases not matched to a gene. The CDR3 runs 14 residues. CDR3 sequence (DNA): TGCAGCGCTGACGGCCGACAGGGTTTTAATGGCTACACCTTC. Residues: CSADGRQGFNGYTF.

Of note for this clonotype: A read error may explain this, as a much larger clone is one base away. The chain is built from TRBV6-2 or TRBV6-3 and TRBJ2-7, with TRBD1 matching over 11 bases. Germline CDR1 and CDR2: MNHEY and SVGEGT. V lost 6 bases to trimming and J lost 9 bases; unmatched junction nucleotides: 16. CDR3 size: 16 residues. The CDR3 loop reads CASSYDGTGGNWGQYF. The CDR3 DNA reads TGTGCCAGCAGCTACGATGGGACAGGGGGGAATTGGGGGCAGTACTTC.

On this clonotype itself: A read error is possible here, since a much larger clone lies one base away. As DNA, the CDR3 is TGTGTCAGCAGCTACGGGGACAGACCCTCTCCTGAGGCTTTCTTT. Its protein is CVSSYGDRPSPEAFF. V is TRBV7-9 and J is TRBJ1-1; 7 bases match TRBD1. This CDR3 is 15 amino acids long. Germline V gene lookup returns CDR1 SEHNR and CDR2 FQNEAQ (reference sequence).

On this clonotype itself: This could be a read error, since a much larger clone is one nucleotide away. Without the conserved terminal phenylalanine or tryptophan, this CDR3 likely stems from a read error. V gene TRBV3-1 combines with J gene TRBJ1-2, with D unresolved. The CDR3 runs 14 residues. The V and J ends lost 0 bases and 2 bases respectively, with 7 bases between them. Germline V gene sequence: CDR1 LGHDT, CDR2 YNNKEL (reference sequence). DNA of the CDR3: TGTGCCAGCAGCCAAGATCTAGGAAACTATGGCTACACCCTC. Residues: CASSQDLGNYGYTL.

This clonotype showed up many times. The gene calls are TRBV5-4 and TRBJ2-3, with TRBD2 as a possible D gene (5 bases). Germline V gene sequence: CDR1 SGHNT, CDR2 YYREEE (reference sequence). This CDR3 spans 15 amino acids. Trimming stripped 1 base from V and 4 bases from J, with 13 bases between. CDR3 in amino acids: CASSLPGKMSDTQYF. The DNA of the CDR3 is TGTGCCAGCAGCTTGCCGGGGAAGATGTCAGATACGCAGTATTTT. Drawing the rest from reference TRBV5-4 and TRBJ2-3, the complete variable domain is ETGVTQSPTHLIKTRGQQVTLRCSSQSGHNTVSWYQQALGQGPQFIFQYYREEENGRGNFPPRFSGLQFPNYSSELNVNALELDDSALYLCASSLPGKMSDTQYFGPGTRLTVL.

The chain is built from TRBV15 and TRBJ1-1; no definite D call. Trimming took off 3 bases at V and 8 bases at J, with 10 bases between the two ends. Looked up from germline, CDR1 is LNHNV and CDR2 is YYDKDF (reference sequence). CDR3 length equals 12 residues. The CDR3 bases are TGTGCCACCAGCAGTGATAGGGTAGAAGCTTTCTTT. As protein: CATSSDRVEAFF.

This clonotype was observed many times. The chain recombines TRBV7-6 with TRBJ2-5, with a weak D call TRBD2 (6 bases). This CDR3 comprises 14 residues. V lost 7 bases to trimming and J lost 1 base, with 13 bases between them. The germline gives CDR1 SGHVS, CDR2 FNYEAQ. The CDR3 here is CASTVDYSQETQYF. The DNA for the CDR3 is TGTGCCAGCACCGTGGACTATTCCCAAGAGACCCAGTACTTC.

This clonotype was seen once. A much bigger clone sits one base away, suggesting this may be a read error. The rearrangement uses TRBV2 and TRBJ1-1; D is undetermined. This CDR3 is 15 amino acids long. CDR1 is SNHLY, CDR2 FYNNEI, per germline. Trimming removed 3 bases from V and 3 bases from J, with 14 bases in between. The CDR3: CASSDEPVLDTEAFF. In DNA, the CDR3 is TGTGCCAGCAGTGACGAACCTGTTTTGGACACTGAAGCTTTCTTT.

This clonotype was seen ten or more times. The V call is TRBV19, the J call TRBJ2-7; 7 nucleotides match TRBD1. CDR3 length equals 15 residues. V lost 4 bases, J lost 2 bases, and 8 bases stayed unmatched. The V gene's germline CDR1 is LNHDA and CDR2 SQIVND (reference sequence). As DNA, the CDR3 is TGTGCCAGTAGTAGCGCGGGCCAGGGGGCCTACGAGCAGTACTTC. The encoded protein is CASSSAGQGAYEQYF. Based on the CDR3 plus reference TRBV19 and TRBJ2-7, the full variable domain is DGGITQSPKYLFRKEGQNVTLSCEQNLNHDAMYWYRQDPGQGLRLIYYSQIVNDFQKGDIAEGYSVSREKKESFPLTVTSAQKNPTAFYLCASSSAGQGAYEQYFGPGTRLTVT.

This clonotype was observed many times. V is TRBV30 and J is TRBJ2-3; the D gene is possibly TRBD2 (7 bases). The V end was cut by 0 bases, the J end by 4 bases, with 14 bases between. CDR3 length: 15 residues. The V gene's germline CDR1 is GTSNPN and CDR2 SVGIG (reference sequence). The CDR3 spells CAWSVLGGPADTQYF. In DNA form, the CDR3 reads TGTGCCTGGAGTGTACTCGGGGGGCCAGCAGATACGCAGTATTTT.

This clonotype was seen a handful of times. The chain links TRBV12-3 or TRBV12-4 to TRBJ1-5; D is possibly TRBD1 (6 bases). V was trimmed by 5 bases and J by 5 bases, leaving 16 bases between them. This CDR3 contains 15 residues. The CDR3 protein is CASSGWGGADQPQHF. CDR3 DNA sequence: TGTGCCAGCAGTGGATGGGGGGGGGCTGATCAGCCCCAGCATTTT.

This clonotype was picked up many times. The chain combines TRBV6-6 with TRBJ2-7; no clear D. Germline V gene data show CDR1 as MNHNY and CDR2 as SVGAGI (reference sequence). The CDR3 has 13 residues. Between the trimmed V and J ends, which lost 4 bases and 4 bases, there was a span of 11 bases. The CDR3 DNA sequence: TGTGCCAGCAGTTCCAGTCAGTGGTACGAGCAGTACTTC. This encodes CASSSSQWYEQYF.

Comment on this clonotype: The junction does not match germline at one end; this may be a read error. Here the CDR3 reads CTSSLDGTYNEQFF. The CDR3 DNA reads as TGTACCAGCAGCTTAGATGGGACCTACAATGAGCAGTTCTTC. The genes are TRBV11-2 and TRBJ2-1; no firm D call. Per the germline V gene, CDR1 is SGHAT and CDR2 is FQNNGV. The CDR3 covers 14 residues.

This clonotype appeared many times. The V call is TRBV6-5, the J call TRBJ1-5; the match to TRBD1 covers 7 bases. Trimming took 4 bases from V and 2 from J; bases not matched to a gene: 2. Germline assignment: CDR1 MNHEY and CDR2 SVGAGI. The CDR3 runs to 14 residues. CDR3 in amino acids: CASSFGQGNQPQHF. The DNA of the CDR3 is TGTGCCAGCAGTTTCGGACAGGGCAATCAGCCCCAGCATTTT.

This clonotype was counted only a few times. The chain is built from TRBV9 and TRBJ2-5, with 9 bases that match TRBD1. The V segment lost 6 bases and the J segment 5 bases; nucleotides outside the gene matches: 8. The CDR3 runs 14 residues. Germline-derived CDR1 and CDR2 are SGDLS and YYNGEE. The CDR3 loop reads CASNPTGGRETQYF. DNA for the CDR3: TGTGCCAGCAACCCAACAGGGGGCCGTGAGACCCAGTACTTC.

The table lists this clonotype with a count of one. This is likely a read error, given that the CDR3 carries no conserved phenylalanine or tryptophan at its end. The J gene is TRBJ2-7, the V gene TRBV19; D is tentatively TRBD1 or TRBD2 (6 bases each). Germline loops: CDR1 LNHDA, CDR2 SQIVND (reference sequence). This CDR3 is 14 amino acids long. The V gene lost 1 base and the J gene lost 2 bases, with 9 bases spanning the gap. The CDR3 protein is CASSIVGGPYEQYL. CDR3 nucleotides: TGTGCCAGTAGTATAGTGGGGGGCCCCTACGAGCAGTACCTC.

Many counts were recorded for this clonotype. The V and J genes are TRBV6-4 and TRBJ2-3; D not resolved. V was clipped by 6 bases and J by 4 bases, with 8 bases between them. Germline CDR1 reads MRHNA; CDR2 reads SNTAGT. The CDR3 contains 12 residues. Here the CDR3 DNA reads TGTGCCAGCAGAGATAGTTCAGATACGCAGTATTTT. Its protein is CASRDSSDTQYF.

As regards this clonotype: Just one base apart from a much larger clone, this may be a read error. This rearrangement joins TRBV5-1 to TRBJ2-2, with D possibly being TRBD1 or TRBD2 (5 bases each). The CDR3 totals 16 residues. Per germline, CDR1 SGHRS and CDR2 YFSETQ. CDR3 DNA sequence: TGCGCCAGCAGCTTGGACGCGACAGATTACACCGGGGAGCTGGTTTTT. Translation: CASSLDATDYTGELVF.